Each of the 17 T cell receptor beta chains below was sequenced from the same sample in a study of T cells expressing NK-cell markers. TCRdb reprocessed the 5' RACE reads, with one entry per CDR3 protein and no DNA. In total, the table holds 200,000 to 300,000 distinct CDR3 sequences. Sequenced material: blood T cells: a sorted CD56 or NKG2C T cell subset, CD4+ or CD8+ T cells, or bulk PBMC T cells (not recorded which). The receptor source for this set is a man aged 18 to 29 in good health.

The rearrangement links TRBV3-1 to TRBJ1-1. Germline values: CDR1 LGHDT, CDR2 YNNKEL (reference sequence). The length of the CDR3 is 12 residues. The CDR3 loop is CASSQGSREAFF.

V and J are TRBV5-1 and TRBJ2-6. CDR3 length: 17 amino acids. Germline CDR1 is SGHRS and CDR2 is YFSETQ. The CDR3 sequence: CASSALSGGSGANVLTF.

The chain couples TRBV20-1 to TRBJ2-2; lacking DNA, the TRBD1 call made by TCRdb goes unchecked. The CDR3 covers 15 residues. Per germline, CDR1 DFQATT and CDR2 SNEGSKA (reference sequence). The CDR3 here is CSAEPSDRNTGELFF.

The rearrangement joins TRBV29-1 to TRBJ2-7; the D call from TCRdb, TRBD1, cannot be confirmed without DNA. Germline V gene sequence: CDR1 SQVTM, CDR2 ANQGSEA. CDR3 size: 13 residues. This CDR3 is CSVEPGPRGEQYF.

V gene TRBV6-1 combines with J gene TRBJ2-1; TCRdb calls TRBD2, which cannot be checked without DNA. The CDR3 covers 15 residues. Germline lookup yields CDR1 MNHNS and CDR2 SASEGT. The CDR3 protein is CASTPASGRVYEQFF.

This rearrangement joins TRBV28 to TRBJ2-1. CDR1 and CDR2 (germline): MDHEN, SYDVKM. The CDR3 covers 12 residues. CDR3 loop: CASSGSYNEQFF.

V gene TRBV4-3 combines with J gene TRBJ1-2. The germline CDR1 and CDR2 sequences are LGHNA and YSLEER. This CDR3 region has 14 residues. CDR3 residues: CASSHLARNYGYTF.

The chain recombines TRBV5-8 with TRBJ2-1. CDR1 SGHTS and CDR2 YDEGEE come from the germline V gene. This CDR3 comprises 11 residues. This CDR3 reads CASSFRQEQFF.

The rearrangement links TRBV5-5 to TRBJ1-5. CDR1 and CDR2 (germline): SGHKS, YYEKEE (reference sequence). This CDR3 has 14 amino acids. The CDR3 here is CASSLSTLAEPQHF.

The J gene is TRBJ2-5, the V gene TRBV20-1; absent DNA, TCRdb's TRBD2 call cannot be checked. Germline loops: CDR1 DFQATT, CDR2 SNEGSKA (reference sequence). This CDR3 spans 14 amino acids. CDR3 loop: CSASASGLQETQYF.

The chain links TRBV20-1 to TRBJ2-5; TCRdb's D call, TRBD2, is unchecked because there is no DNA. Germline loops: CDR1 DFQATT, CDR2 SNEGSKA (reference sequence). The CDR3 contains 15 residues. This CDR3 is CSATRLAGVVETQYF.

The chain combines TRBV11-3 with TRBJ2-3; there is no DNA to check the TCRdb D call of TRBD2. The CDR3 loop spans 19 amino acids. CDR1 and CDR2 (germline): SGHNT, YENEEA. CDR3 sequence reads: CASSLVGPLGGRATDTQYF.

CDR3 protein: CASSETGYLIPFF. This chain uses TRBV12-3 or TRBV12-4 with TRBJ1-1; TCRdb selects TRBD1, and the lack of DNA leaves this call unchecked. This CDR3 has 13 residues.

The chain joins TRBV30 to TRBJ1-4; absent DNA, TCRdb's TRBD1 call cannot be checked. CDR3 length: 13 residues. Germline loops: CDR1 GTSNPN, CDR2 SVGIG (reference sequence). CDR3 region: CASAPGRSEKLFF. Together with reference TRBV30 and TRBJ1-4, the CDR3 gives the full variable domain: SQTIHQWPATLVQPVGSPLSLECTVEGTSNPNLYWYRQAAGRGLQLLFYSVGIGQISSEVPQNLSASRPQDRQFILSSKKLLLSDSGFYLCASAPGRSEKLFFGSGTQLSVL.

V is TRBV5-1 and J is TRBJ1-2; with no DNA, the TCRdb D assignment of TRBD1 cannot be verified. The CDR3 totals 15 residues. Per the germline V gene, CDR1 is SGHRS and CDR2 is YFSETQ. This CDR3 reads CASSPGLRNYYGYTF.

The chain has TRBV19 and TRBJ2-7; as DNA is missing, the TRBD1 call by TCRdb cannot be tested. In germline, CDR1 is LNHDA, CDR2 SQIVND (reference sequence). This CDR3 contains 15 residues. The chain's CDR3 is CASSVPGQGLSEQYF.

This sequence joins TRBV29-1 and TRBJ1-4. CDR1 SQVTM and CDR2 ANQGSEA come from the germline V gene. This CDR3 region has 13 residues. The CDR3: CSARGTDNEKLFF.